This is a list of T cell receptor beta chains from one sample in a study of technical replicates of blood from a handful of donors. Produced via immunoSEQ multiplex PCR; TCRdb's table is partial and in-frame only. The sample shows approximately 84,000 clones, 95% to 98% of them seen only once. The sample comprised T cells isolated from PBMCs. These receptors were obtained from a human donor in good health. The CDR3 runs from the conserved cysteine through the conserved F or W. The D gene is left open where the match is weak. Part of the rows lack a size; the others show once, few, many or a class for expanded clones.

J: TRBJ1-1; V: TRBV6-1; D: TRBD1; size: .; CDR3: CASRPGGAGTEAFF; DNA: TGTGCCAGCAGGCCAGGGGGCGCGGGAACTGAAGCTTTCTTT
J: TRBJ1-3; V: TRBV7-3; D: .; size: .; CDR3: CASSPTGPRAGNTIYF; DNA: TGTGCCAGCAGCCCGACAGGTCCTAGGGCTGGAAACACCATATATTTT
J: TRBJ2-1; V: TRBV4-2; D: .; size: once; CDR3: CASTPAGQPLYNEQFF; DNA: TGTGCCAGCACCCCGGCGGGGCAGCCCTTATACAATGAGCAGTTCTTC
J: TRBJ2-2; V: TRBV12-5; D: TRBD1; size: .; CDR3: CASGSPSPGGYTGELFF; DNA: TGTGCTAGTGGTTCCCCCTCGCCAGGGGGCTACACCGGGGAGCTGTTTTTT
J: TRBJ1-2; V: TRBV6-1; D: .; size: .; CDR3: CASSEYAGGNYGYTF; DNA: TGTGCCAGCAGTGAATATGCAGGAGGGAACTATGGCTACACCTTC
J: TRBJ1-5; V: TRBV19; D: .; size: .; CDR3: CASKGDWSNQPQHF; DNA: TGTGCCAGTAAGGGAGATTGGAGCAATCAGCCCCAGCATTTT
J: TRBJ1-2; V: TRBV4-1; D: .; size: .; CDR3: CASSQVGQGHYGYTF; DNA: TGCGCCAGCAGCCAAGTGGGTCAGGGGCACTATGGCTACACCTTC
J: TRBJ2-1; V: TRBV18; D: TRBD2; size: .; CDR3: CASSPRELAGIPSYNEQFF; DNA: TGTGCCAGCTCACCCCGAGAACTAGCGGGGATTCCCTCCTACAATGAGCAGTTCTTC
J: TRBJ2-2; V: TRBV2; D: .; size: .; CDR3: CASSEGSGTGELFF; DNA: TGTGCCAGCAGTGAAGGTTCGGGCACCGGGGAGCTGTTTTTT
J: TRBJ2-2; V: TRBV5-4; D: .; size: .; CDR3: CASSFGTGELFF; DNA: TGTGCCAGCAGCTTCGGCACCGGGGAGCTGTTTTTT
J: TRBJ1-5; V: TRBV28; D: .; size: .; CDR3: CASSFRGWRTPNQPQHF; DNA: TGTGCCAGCAGTTTCAGGGGATGGCGGACACCCAATCAGCCCCAGCATTTT
J: TRBJ2-2; V: TRBV6-1; D: TRBD1; size: .; CDR3: CAETGGSGELFF; DNA: TGTGCCGAGACAGGGGGTTCCGGGGAGCTGTTTTTT
J: TRBJ1-2; V: TRBV4-2; D: TRBD1; size: .; CDR3: CASSRLGQEPYGYTF; DNA: TGTGCCAGCAGCCGATTAGGACAGGAACCCTATGGCTACACCTTC
J: TRBJ2-7; V: TRBV10-3; D: .; size: .; CDR3: CAISEPRQGHEQYF; DNA: TGTGCCATCAGTGAGCCCAGGCAGGGTCACGAGCAGTACTTC
J: TRBJ2-1; V: TRBV5-1; D: .; size: .; CDR3: CASSLTSPNYNEQFF; DNA: TGCGCCAGCAGCTTGACTAGCCCTAATTACAATGAGCAGTTCTTC
J: TRBJ2-5; V: TRBV7-9; D: TRBD1; size: .; CDR3: CASSSTGQHQETQYF; DNA: TGTGCCAGCAGCTCTACGGGACAGCACCAAGAGACCCAGTACTTC
J: TRBJ1-3; V: TRBV29-1; D: .; size: .; CDR3: CSVVSLVGNTIYF; DNA: TGCAGCGTTGTTTCTTTAGTGGGAAACACCATATATTTT
J: TRBJ1-4; V: TRBV5-6; D: TRBD1; size: .; CDR3: CASSSQGVEKLFF; DNA: TGTGCCAGCAGCTCGCAGGGGGTAGAAAAACTGTTTTTT
J: TRBJ1-4; V: TRBV4-2; D: TRBD1; size: .; CDR3: CASSQVPTTTRQGFLNEKLFF; DNA: TGTGCCAGCAGCCAAGTTCCTACAACCACCAGACAGGGCTTCCTTAATGAAAAACTGTTTTTT
J: TRBJ1-3; V: TRBV4-1; D: .; size: .; CDR3: CASSRDYISLGNTIYF; DNA: TGCGCCAGCAGCAGGGACTACATATCACTGGGAAACACCATATATTTT
J: TRBJ1-1; V: TRBV30; D: .; size: .; CDR3: CALAPQGTEAFF; DNA: TGTGCCCTGGCCCCACAGGGTACTGAAGCTTTCTTT
J: TRBJ2-1; V: TRBV18; D: TRBD2; size: .; CDR3: CASSPFAGVYYNEQFF; DNA: TGTGCCAGCTCACCTTTTGCGGGAGTTTATTACAATGAGCAGTTCTTC
J: TRBJ2-1; V: TRBV6-6; D: TRBD1; size: .; CDR3: CASRTTGEWSRNEQFF; DNA: TGTGCCAGCAGAACCACAGGGGAGTGGTCGAGGAATGAGCAGTTCTTC
J: TRBJ1-2; V: TRBV11-2; D: TRBD1; size: .; CDR3: CASSHPTGDYGYTF; DNA: TGTGCCAGCAGCCACCCGACAGGGGACTATGGCTACACCTTC
J: TRBJ1-1; V: TRBV29-1; D: .; size: .; CDR3: CSVINMNTEAFF; DNA: TGCAGCGTGATAAACATGAACACTGAAGCTTTCTTT
J: TRBJ2-7; V: TRBV4-1; D: TRBD1; size: .; CDR3: CASSYFRDSYYEQYF; DNA: TGCGCCAGCAGCTACTTCCGGGACAGTTACTACGAGCAGTACTTC
J: TRBJ1-2; V: TRBV27; D: TRBD1; size: .; CDR3: CASSSTGGGYTF; DNA: TGTGCCAGCAGTTCTACAGGGGGCGGCTACACCTTC
J: TRBJ2-3; V: TRBV25-1; D: .; size: .; CDR3: CASTWGLGGTDTQYF; DNA: TGTGCCAGCACTTGGGGTCTTGGAGGGACAGATACGCAGTATTTT
J: TRBJ2-3; V: TRBV9; D: .; size: .; CDR3: CASSSQIGGSDTQYF; DNA: TGTGCCAGCAGCTCTCAGATAGGGGGATCAGATACGCAGTATTTT
J: TRBJ1-1; V: TRBV4-2; D: .; size: .; CDR3: CASSQDHAGSTEAFF; DNA: TGTGCCAGCAGCCAAGATCATGCAGGGTCTACTGAAGCTTTCTTT